Each of the 23 T cell receptor beta chains below was sequenced from the same sample in a study of shared T cell receptors in the human thymus. The assay was immunoSEQ multiplex PCR, and TCRdb's table has in-frame clones only and misses some. The data hold hundreds of thousands of clones, with 75% to 90% observed a single time. These data were likewise used in another study, on human thymus T cells.

Sequencing was performed on thymocytes. The receptors stem from a girl under two years old with a congenital heart defect.

This chain links TRBV5-4 with TRBJ2-7, with 9 bases matching TRBD2. The germline V gene encodes CDR1 SGHNT and CDR2 YYREEE (reference sequence). The V and J ends lost 4 bases and 5 bases, in that order; junction bases with no gene match: 25. The CDR3 consists of 20 residues. CDR3 sequence (DNA): TGTGCCAGCAGCAAGCAGCTTGGGGCTAGCGGGGCCAGGCCTCAGAACGAGCAGTACTTC. The encoded protein is CASSKQLGASGARPQNEQYF.

The chain combines TRBV18 with TRBJ2-2, with a tentative D call TRBD1 (6 bases). CDR1 KGHSH and CDR2 LQKENI come from the germline V gene. CDR3 length: 16 residues. Trimming left V 3 bases short and J 3 bases short, with 14 bases between. CDR3 sequence: CASSPTETGYTGELFF. The CDR3 DNA sequence: TGTGCCAGCTCACCCACCGAGACAGGATACACCGGGGAGCTGTTTTTT.

V is TRBV7-9 and J is TRBJ1-5; 7 nucleotides align to TRBD1. J was trimmed by 2 bases and V by 6 bases; bases with no gene match: 4. This CDR3 region has 14 residues. Germline V gene sequence: CDR1 SEHNR, CDR2 FQNEAQ (reference sequence). The CDR3 DNA is TGTGCCAGCAGTGGACAGGAGGGCAATCAGCCCCAGCATTTT. Encoded protein: CASSGQEGNQPQHF.

V gene TRBV9 combines with J gene TRBJ2-5; D perhaps matches TRBD2 (5 bases). CDR3 length: 15 residues. Germline CDR1 and CDR2: SGDLS and YYNGEE. V was shortened by 0 bases and J by 5 bases, with 14 bases between the two germline ends. CDR3 amino acids: CASSVAGYGDETQYF. CDR3 nucleotides: TGTGCCAGCAGCGTAGCCGGATACGGGGATGAGACCCAGTACTTC.

This clone appeared once. The gene calls are TRBV2 and TRBJ2-5; 11 nucleotides line up with TRBD2. The CDR3 loop spans 12 amino acids. V dropped 11 bases and J dropped 5; count of bases not matched to a gene: 4. CDR1 is SNHLY and CDR2 is FYNNEI in the germline V gene. The CDR3 reads CAGGLADETQYF. The CDR3 bases are TGTGCCGGGGGACTAGCGGACGAGACCCAGTACTTC.

The chain carries TRBV5-1 and TRBJ2-6; D is perhaps TRBD1 (6 bases). The CDR3 runs to 19 residues. Germline-derived CDR1 and CDR2 are SGHRS and YFSETQ. Trimming stripped 3 bases from V and 0 bases from J, with 19 bases between. CDR3 nucleotides: TGCGCCAGCAGCTCGGAGGACAGCAGATTACGCTCTGGGGCCAACGTCCTGACTTTC. It yields the protein CASSSEDSRLRSGANVLTF.

The chain's CDR3 is CASSQQGASGGYTF. CDR3 nucleotide sequence: TGTGCCAGCAGCCAACAGGGGGCATCGGGTGGCTACACCTTC. The gene calls are TRBV9 and TRBJ1-2, with 9 bases lining up with TRBD1. V lost 4 bases to trimming and J lost 7 bases; unmatched junction nucleotides: 8. The CDR3 consists of 14 residues. Per germline, CDR1 SGDLS and CDR2 YYNGEE.

This clone was seen just once. The chain combines TRBV27 with TRBJ2-7, with 13 bases identical to TRBD2. The CDR3 spans 19 residues. Germline V gives CDR1 MNHEY, CDR2 SMNVEV (reference sequence). The V and J ends lost 5 bases and 6 bases, in that order; junction bases with no gene match: 19. CDR3 sequence: CASSLGLAGEAYPESEQYF. The CDR3 coding sequence is TGTGCCAGCAGTCTTGGACTAGCGGGGGAGGCCTACCCGGAGAGCGAGCAGTACTTC.

This rearrangement joins TRBV18 to TRBJ1-2, with a weak D call TRBD1 (5 bases). Trimming cost V 3 bases and J 3 bases, with 14 bases left between them. CDR1 is KGHSH and CDR2 is LQKENI in the germline V gene. CDR3 size: 15 residues. The CDR3: CASSPFFDRYYGYTF. DNA for the CDR3: TGTGCCAGCTCACCTTTCTTCGACAGATACTATGGCTACACCTTC.

The CDR3 sequence is CASSDGVWNEKLFF. The CDR3 DNA sequence: TGTGCCAGCAGCGACGGGGTATGGAATGAAAAACTGTTTTTT. The chain employs TRBV6-5 and TRBJ1-4; no definite D call. The V gene's germline CDR1 is MNHEY and CDR2 SVGAGI. V was clipped by 6 bases and J by 5 bases, with 13 bases between them. The CDR3 is 14 amino acids.

CDR3 loop: CASNFQDNSPLHF. Here the CDR3 DNA reads TGTGCCAGCAATTTCCAGGATAATTCACCCCTCCACTTT. The gene calls are TRBV28 and TRBJ1-6; D gene unclear. V was pared by 7 bases and J by 5 bases, with 9 bases between. In germline, CDR1 is MDHEN, CDR2 SYDVKM. CDR3 size: 13 residues.

This rearrangement joins TRBV5-1 to TRBJ2-2; 7 positions agree with TRBD1. CDR3 length: 16 residues. The junction had 6 bases not matched to a gene; V was cut back by 4 bases and J by 0 bases. CDR1 SGHRS and CDR2 YFSETQ come from the germline V gene. This CDR3 reads CASSLSGTANTGELFF. The CDR3 DNA reads as TGCGCCAGCAGCCTCTCCGGGACAGCGAACACCGGGGAGCTGTTTTTT.

This clone was counted between two and nine times. This chain joins TRBV7-2 and TRBJ1-1, with D maybe TRBD1 (5 bases). The CDR3 spans 15 residues. CDR1 is SGHTA, CDR2 FQGNSA, per germline. The V and J ends lost 1 base and 5 bases respectively, with 14 bases between them. The CDR3 region has the DNA TGTGCCAGCAGCTTAGAAGGGGTAGGAGTGACTGAAGCTTTCTTT. Its translation: CASSLEGVGVTEAFF. The entire variable domain, with the rest obtained from reference TRBV7-2 and TRBJ1-1, is as follows: GAGVSQSPSNKVTEKGKDVELRCDPISGHTALYWYRQSLGQGLEFLIYFQGNSAPDKSGLPSDRFSAERTGGSVSTLTIQRTQQEDSAVYLCASSLEGVGVTEAFFGQGTRLTVV.

The CDR3, as DNA: TGTGCCAGCAGTGACCTTCAGGGGACAGGGTCCGGTACAACCACCATATATTTT. Translated, it gives CASSDLQGTGSGTTTIYF. The chain couples TRBV9 to TRBJ1-3, with 9 bases aligning to TRBD1. V lost 5 bases to trimming and J lost 9 bases; unmatched junction nucleotides: 21. Germline V gives CDR1 SGDLS, CDR2 YYNGEE. This CDR3 region has 18 residues.

V usage is TRBV19 and J usage is TRBJ2-6, with no clear D. This CDR3 is 17 amino acids long. The V and J ends lost 1 base and 0 bases respectively, with 10 bases between them. Per the germline V gene, CDR1 is LNHDA and CDR2 is SQIVND (reference sequence). CDR3 nucleotide sequence: TGTGCCAGTAGTATAGGCGAGGAGATCTCTGGGGCCAACGTCCTGACTTTC. This codes for CASSIGEEISGANVLTF.

This clone has a single count. The V and J genes are TRBV11-2 and TRBJ2-7; D is unclear. V lost 4 bases and J lost 0, with 4 bases in between. CDR1 is SGHAT, CDR2 FQNNGV, per germline. The CDR3 totals 12 residues. The CDR3 here is CASSSNSYEQYF. The CDR3 bases are TGTGCCAGCAGCTCTAACTCCTACGAGCAGTACTTC.

About this clone: The junction departs from the called germline gene at one end, perhaps through a read error. The chain couples TRBV5-1 to TRBJ1-6; TRBD1 aligns across 11 bases. The CDR3 runs 16 residues. Germline V gene sequence: CDR1 SGHRS, CDR2 YFSETQ. The CDR3 bases are TGCGCCAGCAGTTTGGTCTGGACAGGGGGCAATTCACCCCTCCACTTT. Amino acid sequence: CASSLVWTGGNSPLHF.

V is TRBV4-3 and J is TRBJ1-2; 7 bases are shared with TRBD1. This CDR3 region has 16 residues. The V segment lost 0 bases and the J segment 3 bases; nucleotides outside the gene matches: 7. Germline lookup yields CDR1 LGHNA and CDR2 YSLEER. The CDR3 DNA reads as TGCGCCAGCAGCCAAGAAGATAGGGGACAGCACTATGGCTACACCTTC. It codes for CASSQEDRGQHYGYTF.

This clone was observed a few times. This chain connects TRBV5-1 to TRBJ2-3; the match to TRBD2 covers 7 bases. CDR3 length: 16 amino acids. The V and J ends lost 1 base and 6 bases, in that order; junction bases with no gene match: 11. Germline CDR1 reads SGHRS; CDR2 reads YFSETQ. CDR3 coding DNA: TGCGCCAGCAGCTTGTCTGGGGGGGGGTCCCACGATACGCAGTATTTT. This codes for CASSLSGGGSHDTQYF. Together with reference TRBV5-1 and TRBJ2-3, the CDR3 gives the full variable domain: KAGVTQTPRYLIKTRGQQVTLSCSPISGHRSVSWYQQTPGQGLQFLFEYFSETQRNKGNFPGRFSGRQFSNSRSEMNVSTLELGDSALYLCASSLSGGGSHDTQYFGPGTRLTVL.

The CDR3 DNA sequence: TGTGCCAGTAGTCTGGGACAGGGGGCGAGGACCTATAATTCACCCCTCCACTTT. It codes for CASSLGQGARTYNSPLHF. This chain uses TRBV19 with TRBJ1-6; 12 bases are a match to TRBD1. CDR1 and CDR2 (germline): LNHDA, SQIVND (reference sequence). The CDR3 is 18 residues long. Trimming removed 5 bases from V and 2 bases from J; junction bases left unmatched: 7.

This clone showed up just once. The chain carries TRBV7-8 and TRBJ2-3; the match to TRBD2 covers 14 bases. V lost 0 bases and J lost 0; bases outside the gene matches: 8. There are 20 residues in the CDR3. Germline V CDR1 and CDR2: SGHVS, FQNEAQ. CDR3 loop: CASSLAWGLAGVNSTDTQYF. The CDR3 DNA reads TGTGCCAGCAGCTTAGCGTGGGGACTAGCGGGGGTTAATAGCACAGATACGCAGTATTTT.

The genes are TRBV27 and TRBJ2-7, with TRBD1 matching over 9 bases. This CDR3 has 15 residues. Germline loops: CDR1 MNHEY, CDR2 SMNVEV (reference sequence). J lost 7 bases, V lost 0 bases, and 7 bases had no gene match. The CDR3 DNA follows: TGTGCCAGCAGTTTATCGTTACAGGGGGCGGGAGAGCAGTACTTC. Translation gives CASSLSLQGAGEQYF.

In its sample, this clone was seen once. The V gene is TRBV7-4, the J gene TRBJ2-5, with D possibly TRBD2 on 5 matching bases. The germline V gene encodes CDR1 SGHVT and CDR2 SQSDAQ. V gave up 2 bases and J gave up 3 bases, with 13 bases separating them. The CDR3 has 15 residues. Here the CDR3 DNA reads TGTGCCAGCAGCTTACAGGCGCTAGCCAAAGAGACCCAGTACTTC. This gives the protein CASSLQALAKETQYF.